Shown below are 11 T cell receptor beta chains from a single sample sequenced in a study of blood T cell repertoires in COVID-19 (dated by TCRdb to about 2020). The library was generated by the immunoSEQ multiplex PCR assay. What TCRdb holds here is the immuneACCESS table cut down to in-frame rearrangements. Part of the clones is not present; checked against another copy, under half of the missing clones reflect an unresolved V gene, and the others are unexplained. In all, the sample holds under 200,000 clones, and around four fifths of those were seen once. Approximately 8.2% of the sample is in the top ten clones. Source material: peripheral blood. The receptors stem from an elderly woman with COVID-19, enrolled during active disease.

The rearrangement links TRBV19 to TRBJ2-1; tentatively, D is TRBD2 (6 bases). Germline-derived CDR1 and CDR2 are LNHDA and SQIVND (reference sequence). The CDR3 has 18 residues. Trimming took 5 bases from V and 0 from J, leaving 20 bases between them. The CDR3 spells CASSSIGGSEGSYNEQFF. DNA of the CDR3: TGTGCCAGTAGTTCCATTGGGGGGTCAGAAGGCTCCTACAATGAGCAGTTCTTC.

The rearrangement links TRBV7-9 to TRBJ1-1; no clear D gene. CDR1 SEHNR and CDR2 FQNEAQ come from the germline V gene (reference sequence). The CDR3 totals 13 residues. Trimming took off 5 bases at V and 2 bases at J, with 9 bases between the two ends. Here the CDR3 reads CASSPEGNTEAFF. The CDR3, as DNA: TGTGCCAGCAGCCCAGAGGGAAACACTGAAGCTTTCTTT.

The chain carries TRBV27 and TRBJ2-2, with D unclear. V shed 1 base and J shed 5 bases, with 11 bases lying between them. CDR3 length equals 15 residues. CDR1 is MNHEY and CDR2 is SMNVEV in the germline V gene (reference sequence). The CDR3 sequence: CASSLFWRVTGELFF. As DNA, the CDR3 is TGTGCCAGCAGTTTATTCTGGAGAGTTACCGGGGAGCTGTTTTTT.

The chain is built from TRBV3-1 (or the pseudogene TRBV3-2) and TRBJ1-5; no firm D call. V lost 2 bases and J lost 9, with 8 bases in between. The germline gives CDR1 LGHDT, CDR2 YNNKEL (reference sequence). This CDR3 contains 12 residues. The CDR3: CASSQPGMPQHF. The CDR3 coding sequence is TGTGCCAGCAGCCAACCCGGGATGCCCCAGCATTTT.

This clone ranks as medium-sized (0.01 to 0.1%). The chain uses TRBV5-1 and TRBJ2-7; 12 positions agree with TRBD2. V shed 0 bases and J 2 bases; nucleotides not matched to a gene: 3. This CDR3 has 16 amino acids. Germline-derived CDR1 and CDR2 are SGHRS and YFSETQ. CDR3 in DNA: TGCGCCAGCAGCTTGGGACTAGCGGGAGAGACCTACGAGCAGTACTTC. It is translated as CASSLGLAGETYEQYF.

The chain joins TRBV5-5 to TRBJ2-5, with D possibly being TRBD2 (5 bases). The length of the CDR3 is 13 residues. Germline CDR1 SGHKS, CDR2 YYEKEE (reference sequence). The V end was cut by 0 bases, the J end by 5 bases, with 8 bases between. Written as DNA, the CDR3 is TGTGCCAGCAGCTTGGACTGGGAGGAGACCCAGTACTTC. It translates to CASSLDWEETQYF.

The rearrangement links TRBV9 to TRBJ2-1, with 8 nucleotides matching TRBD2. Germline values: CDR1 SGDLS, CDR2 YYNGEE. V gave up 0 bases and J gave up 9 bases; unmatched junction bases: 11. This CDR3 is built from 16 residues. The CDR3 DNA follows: TGTGCCAGCAGCGTAGAAGGTGCGGGAGGAACGAGTGAGCAGTTCTTC. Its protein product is CASSVEGAGGTSEQFF. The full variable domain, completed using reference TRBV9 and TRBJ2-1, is DSGVTQTPKHLITATGQRVTLRCSPRSGDLSVYWYQQSLDQGLQFLIQYYNGEERAKGNILERFSAQQFPDLHSELNLSSLELGDSALYFCASSVEGAGGTSEQFFGPGTRLTVL.

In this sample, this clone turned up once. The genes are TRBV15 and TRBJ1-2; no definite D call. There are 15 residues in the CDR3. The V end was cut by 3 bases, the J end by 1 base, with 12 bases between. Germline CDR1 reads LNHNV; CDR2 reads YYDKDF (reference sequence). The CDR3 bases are TGTGCCACCAGCAGCGGAGGGTCCCTTAACTATGGCTACACCTTC. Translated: CATSSGGSLNYGYTF.

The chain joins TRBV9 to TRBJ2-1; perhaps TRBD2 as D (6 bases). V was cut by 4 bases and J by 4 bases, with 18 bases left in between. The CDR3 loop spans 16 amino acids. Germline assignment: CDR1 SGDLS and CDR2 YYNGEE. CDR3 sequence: CASSPLALAIYNEQFF. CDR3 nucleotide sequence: TGTGCCAGCAGCCCCTTAGCTCTAGCGATTTACAATGAGCAGTTCTTC.

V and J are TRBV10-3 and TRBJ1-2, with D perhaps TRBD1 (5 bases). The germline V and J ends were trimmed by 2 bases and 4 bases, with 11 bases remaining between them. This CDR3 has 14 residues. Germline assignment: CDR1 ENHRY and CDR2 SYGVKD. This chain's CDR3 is CAISEQQGLYGYTF. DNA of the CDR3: TGTGCCATCAGTGAGCAGCAGGGCCTCTATGGCTACACCTTC.

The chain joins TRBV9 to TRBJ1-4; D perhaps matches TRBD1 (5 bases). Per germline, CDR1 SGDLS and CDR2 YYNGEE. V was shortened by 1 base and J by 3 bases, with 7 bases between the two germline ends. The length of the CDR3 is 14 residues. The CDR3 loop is CASSVQGSNEKLFF. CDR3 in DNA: TGTGCCAGCAGCGTACAGGGTTCTAATGAAAAACTGTTTTTT.